This TCR beta chain is drawn from a study of T cells in Graves' hyperthyroidism and ophthalmopathy (dated 2019 in TCRdb). Study-level background: Peripheral blood was sampled at the time of initial diagnosis, prior to any treatment. A discovery cohort of about 96 patients, about 44 with Graves' ophthalmopathy and fewer than 65 with stable Graves' hyperthyroidism, was used to find distinguishing TCR V-J signatures. Prospective prediction of ophthalmopathy was tested in an independent validation cohort consisting of under 20 hyperthyroidism patients and 17 patients who later progressed to ophthalmopathy. The roughly 94 discovery patients were randomly split 7:3 into training and test sets. In more than 5 Graves' hyperthyroidism patients, the study also compared T-cell repertoires from thyroid tissue with T-cell repertoires from blood. Once sampling was done, hyperthyroidism patients were given methimazole at a starting dose of 30 mg daily, whereas ophthalmopathy patients were given high-dose intravenous methylprednisolone. According to the paper, TCR Vbeta CDR3 sequencing was carried out on about 140 peripheral blood samples, which came from over 40 ophthalmopathy, around 75 hyperthyroidism and roughly 17 progressor patients.

What the work shows at the level of the full study, not this receptor alone: Most expanded thyroid clonotypes (frequency above 0.001) were also found in blood, which suggests that blood repertoires may mirror thyroid immune responses. A 13 V-J signature model separated ophthalmopathy from stable hyperthyroidism, with approximately 86% sensitivity and 81.08% specificity in cross-validation and 80%/75% in testing. In validation, the model predicted progression to ophthalmopathy a median of 6.5 months before onset, with over 60% sensitivity and just under 75% specificity. No statistical method was used to set the sample size in advance, and investigators knew the group allocation.

This clonotype was seen more than once but under ten times. Its antigen remains unidentified. Germline and junction disagree at one end, which may indicate a read error. The TCR beta CDR3 regions were amplified from RNA transcripts. For the first round of RT-PCR on the TCR CDR3, the HTBI primer set was used together with the Qiagen OneStep RT-PCR kit. Libraries were constructed in a second round of multiplex PCR, after which size selection and purification were carried out. Libraries were sequenced paired-end with 100 bp reads on an Illumina HiSeq2000. The study's own analysis went as follows. SOAPnuke was used to process the raw data, throwing out any read that contained adapters or uncalled bases, had a mean Phred below 15, or lacked an exact constant-primer or identifier match. COPE v1.2.5 was used to merge high-quality paired reads, and clonotypes were defined as unique nucleotide sequences. MiTCR v1.1 was used to align clonotypes to the IMGT TRBV, TRBD and TRBJ reference segments. The analysis was restricted to V-J combinations with a frequency above 0.0001, which together covered around 99% of the repertoires. A TCS score was defined as the ratio between F50 (clonal expansion) and ExV (chaos), using BLOSUM62-based TCRdist between CDR3 peptides within each V-J. Welch's t-statistics and random forest reduced roughly 500 V-J features to about 13, which were used in a naive Bayes classifier (R e1071). TCRdb reprocessed the public reads (quality trimming at Q25 with fastp, clone calling with MiXCR) and kept in-frame beta chains. Rows are combined by CDR3 protein, so each entry shows the most common genes and DNA. TCRdb's processing, not the authors', yielded these V and J calls. Present in this sample are approximately 510,000 distinct CDR3 sequences, about a fifth of which were seen just once. The ten largest make up around 27% of the sample.

The germline V gene sets CDR1 to SGDLS and CDR2 to YYNGEE. The CDR3, cysteine through phenylalanine, is 14 amino acids long. The entry retains the CDR3 DNA only, 42 bases that are in frame from base 1. Stable Graves' hyperthyroidism was defined as the absence of progression to ophthalmopathy over 18 months of follow-up. The hyperthyroidism patients were between 18 and 65 years old and newly diagnosed, with a disease duration of less than 2 months. Any patient with an uncontrolled infection, another autoimmune disease, pregnancy or lactation was excluded. Clinical symptoms, serum thyroxine and TRAb, thyroid ultrasound, and orbital computed tomography formed the basis for the diagnoses. PBMCs were separated from roughly 9.6 ml of fresh peripheral blood using Ficoll-Paque density gradient centrifugation. Total RNA was extracted with Trizol reagent, and quality was checked on an Agilent 2100 Bioanalyzer.

The source is a man between 18 and 29 years old with Graves' hyperthyroidism. The chain is made from TRBV9 and TRBJ2-7, with a tentative D gene TRBD2 over 5 matching bases. The sequenced sample was blood. The DNA reads as follows: TGTGCCAGCAACGTAGAGGGCATCGGCTACGAGCAGTACTTC. It codes for CASNVEGIGYEQYF.